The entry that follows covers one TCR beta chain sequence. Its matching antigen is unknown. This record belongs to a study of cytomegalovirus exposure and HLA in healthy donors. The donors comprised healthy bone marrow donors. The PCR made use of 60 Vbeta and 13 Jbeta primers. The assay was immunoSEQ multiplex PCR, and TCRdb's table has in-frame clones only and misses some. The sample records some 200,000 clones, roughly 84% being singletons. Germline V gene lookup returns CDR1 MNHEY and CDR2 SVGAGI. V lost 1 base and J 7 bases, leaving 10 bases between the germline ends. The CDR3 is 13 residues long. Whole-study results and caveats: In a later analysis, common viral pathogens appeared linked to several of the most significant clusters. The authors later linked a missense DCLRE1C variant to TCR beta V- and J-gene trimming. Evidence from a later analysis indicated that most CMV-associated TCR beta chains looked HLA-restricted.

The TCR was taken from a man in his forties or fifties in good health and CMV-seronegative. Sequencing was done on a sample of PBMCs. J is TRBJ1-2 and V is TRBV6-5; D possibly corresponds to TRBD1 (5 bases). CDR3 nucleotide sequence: TGTGCCAGCAGTTACTACCAGGGCAGTGGCTACACCTTC. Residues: CASSYYQGSGYTF.